This is a list of T cell receptor beta chains from one sample in a study of CD8 T cells in ankylosing spondylitis. TCRdb independently ran MiXCR on the 5' RACE reads; one entry per CDR3 protein. This sample yields 200,000 to 250,000 distinct CDR3 sequences, of which around 10% are seen a single time; less than 7.5% belongs to the top ten. The sample consisted of blood, either unsorted or a sorted T cell fraction (not recorded which). These receptors all stem from a male donor with ankylosing spondylitis or in good health (not recorded which). Each CDR3 is given with its conserved first and last residue. The D gene is left open where the match is weak. Rows give clone size only sometimes, using once, few, many, or a class for an expanded clone.

V: TRBV12-3/TRBV12-4
D: .
size: many
J: TRBJ1-2
DNA: TGTGCCAGCAGTGAGGGCAAGATTTATGGCTACACCTTC
CDR3: CASSEGKIYGYTF

V: TRBV10-3
D: TRBD1
size: many
J: TRBJ2-1
DNA: TGTGCCATCAGTGCCCGGACAGGCCCGGTGATGGATGAGCAGTTCTTC
CDR3: CAISARTGPVMDEQFF

V: TRBV29-1
D: .
size: .
J: TRBJ2-3
DNA: TGCAGCGTTGCCGAGGGGTCAGATACGCAGTATTTT
CDR3: CSVAEGSDTQYF

V: TRBV20-1
D: .
size: many
J: TRBJ2-1
DNA: TGCAGTGCTAGTCCTAGCGTTGATGAGCAGTTCTTC
CDR3: CSASPSVDEQFF

V: TRBV24-1
D: .
size: many
J: TRBJ2-1
DNA: TGTGCCACCAGTGTTCCGGGGGCGAATTTTATGAATGAGCAGTTCTTC
CDR3: CATSVPGANFMNEQFF

V: TRBV12-3/TRBV12-4
D: .
size: few
J: TRBJ1-3
DNA: TGTGCCAGCAGTTCTCGACTCCAACGGGACACCATATATTTT
CDR3: CASSSRLQRDTIYF

V: TRBV20-1
D: TRBD2
size: many
J: TRBJ2-3
DNA: TGCAGTGCTAGAGGTCGTCTAGCGGGGAACACAGATACGCAGTATTTT
CDR3: CSARGRLAGNTDTQYF

V: TRBV5-1
D: TRBD2
size: many
J: TRBJ2-1
DNA: TGCGCCAGCAGCTTGCAACTAGCGACCGACAATGAGCAGTTCTTC
CDR3: CASSLQLATDNEQFF

V: TRBV29-1
D: .
size: many
J: TRBJ1-1
DNA: TGCAGCGTTGTAGTGACGGAGAACACTGAAGCTTTCTTT
CDR3: CSVVVTENTEAFF

V: TRBV10-3
D: TRBD1
size: many
J: TRBJ2-2
DNA: TGTGCCATCAGACGGGACAGTTCGAACACCGGGGAGCTGTTTTTT
CDR3: CAIRRDSSNTGELFF

V: TRBV7-2
D: TRBD2
size: .
J: TRBJ2-7
DNA: TGTGCCAGCAGCTATAAAAGACTAGCGGGGGTGAACGAGCAGTACTTC
CDR3: CASSYKRLAGVNEQYF

V: TRBV19
D: .
size: few
J: TRBJ1-1
DNA: TGTGCCAGTAGTCCCCTTGGCATTACCCCTGAAGCTTTCTTT
CDR3: CASSPLGITPEAFF

V: TRBV3-1
D: .
size: many
J: TRBJ2-7
DNA: TGTGCCAGCAGCCACGACTGGACCGAGCAGTACTTC
CDR3: CASSHDWTEQYF

V: TRBV5-1
D: .
size: many
J: TRBJ2-7
DNA: TGCGCCAGCAGCACCTACAGGGACTACGAGCAGTACTTC
CDR3: CASSTYRDYEQYF

V: TRBV10-3
D: .
size: .
J: TRBJ1-4
DNA: TGTGCCATCAGTGGGGAGGGGCCGGTTACACGTGAAAAACTGTTTTTT
CDR3: CAISGEGPVTREKLFF

V: TRBV12-3/TRBV12-4
D: .
size: .
J: TRBJ2-4
DNA: TGTGCCAGCAGTTTATCTCGATTCGGGTCCAAAAACATTCAGTACTTC
CDR3: CASSLSRFGSKNIQYF

V: TRBV7-9
D: .
size: many
J: TRBJ2-3
DNA: TGTGCCAGCAGCTTGGACCATTCAGGCGGCGGCACAGATACGCAGTATTTT
CDR3: CASSLDHSGGGTDTQYF

V: TRBV10-1
D: .
size: many
J: TRBJ1-5
DNA: TGCGCCAGCAGTCAACACTGGAACCGGGACCTAGGGGAGCAGCCCCAGCATTTT
CDR3: CASSQHWNRDLGEQPQHF

V: TRBV10-3
D: TRBD2
size: many
J: TRBJ2-1
DNA: TGTGCCATCAGTGAGAGGGGACTAGCGTCCAATGAGCAGTTCTTC
CDR3: CAISERGLASNEQFF

V: TRBV5-1
D: .
size: many
J: TRBJ2-7
DNA: TGCGCCAGCAGCTTGGGGACCCTCTACGAGCAGTACTTC
CDR3: CASSLGTLYEQYF

V: TRBV24-1
D: TRBD1
size: few
J: TRBJ2-2
DNA: TGTGCCACCAGTGATTCCGGGACAGGGTTCTACTCGAACACCGGGGAGCTGTTTTTT
CDR3: CATSDSGTGFYSNTGELFF

V: TRBV5-1
D: .
size: many
J: TRBJ1-2
DNA: TGCGCCAGCAGCTTAGGACAGTCCTATGGCTACACCTTC
CDR3: CASSLGQSYGYTF

V: TRBV7-9
D: TRBD2
size: .
J: TRBJ2-7
DNA: TGTGCCAGCAGCTCTAGCGGGGCTACCTACGAGCAGTACTTC
CDR3: CASSSSGATYEQYF

V: TRBV6-5
D: .
size: few
J: TRBJ2-7
DNA: TGTGCCAGCAAGGGGGTTAACTACGAGCAGTACTTC
CDR3: CASKGVNYEQYF

V: TRBV12-2
D: .
size: few
J: TRBJ1-1
DNA: TGTGCAAGTCGCTTAGCACGACAGGGGAGGAACACTGAAGCTTTCTTT
CDR3: CASRLARQGRNTEAFF

V: TRBV29-1
D: .
size: many
J: TRBJ2-7
DNA: TGCAGCGTTACCGGGACCGATACCTACGAGCAGTACTTC
CDR3: CSVTGTDTYEQYF

V: TRBV29-1
D: .
size: .
J: TRBJ1-1
DNA: TGCAGCCTAAAACGAGGCGGTGAAGCTTTCTTT
CDR3: CSLKRGGEAFF

V: TRBV5-1
D: .
size: .
J: TRBJ1-1
DNA: TGCGCCAGCAGTCGGGGGGGCACGAACACTGAAGCTTTCTTT
CDR3: CASSRGGTNTEAFF

V: TRBV5-1
D: .
size: many
J: TRBJ2-3
DNA: TGCGCCAGCAGCTTAGTGGTATTGGATACGCAGTATTTT
CDR3: CASSLVVLDTQYF

V: TRBV20-1
D: .
size: many
J: TRBJ2-1
DNA: TGCAGTGCTACATATCCCTCCTACAATGAGCAGTTCTTC
CDR3: CSATYPSYNEQFF

V: TRBV9
D: TRBD2
size: few
J: TRBJ2-2
DNA: TGTGCCAGCAGCGCGAGAGCGGGGATCAACACCGGGGAGCTGTTTTTT
CDR3: CASSARAGINTGELFF

V: TRBV3-1
D: .
size: many
J: TRBJ2-2
DNA: TGTGCCAGCAGCCCTCGGGGGACGGGCACCGGGGAGCTGTTTTTT
CDR3: CASSPRGTGTGELFF

V: TRBV7-3
D: .
size: many
J: TRBJ2-4
DNA: TGTGCCAGCACCGCGGTATCAGCTAGCGACAAAAACATTCAGTACTTC
CDR3: CASTAVSASDKNIQYF

V: TRBV12-3/TRBV12-4
D: TRBD2
size: many
J: TRBJ2-1
DNA: TGTGCCAGCAGACAACTAGCGGGAGCTTACAATGAGCAGTTCTTC
CDR3: CASRQLAGAYNEQFF

V: TRBV18
D: .
size: .
J: TRBJ2-1
DNA: TGTGCCAGCTCACTCCAGGAGGGAATCCTTAATGAGCAGTTCTTC
CDR3: CASSLQEGILNEQFF

V: TRBV5-1
D: TRBD1
size: many
J: TRBJ1-6
DNA: TGCGCCAGCAGCTGGAGGACAGGGTACTATAATTCACCCCTCCACTTT
CDR3: CASSWRTGYYNSPLHF

V: TRBV7-9
D: .
size: .
J: TRBJ1-1
DNA: TGTGCCAGCAGCTTAGATGGATTCCTTGAAGCTTTCTTT
CDR3: CASSLDGFLEAFF

V: TRBV12-3/TRBV12-4
D: TRBD1
size: few
J: TRBJ1-1
DNA: TGTGCCAGCAGTACCGGGACAGTGGCTGAAGCTTTCTTT
CDR3: CASSTGTVAEAFF

V: TRBV5-1
D: .
size: few
J: TRBJ2-5
DNA: TGCGCCAGCACCGGGACCCAAGAGACCCAGTACTTC
CDR3: CASTGTQETQYF

V: TRBV13
D: .
size: .
J: TRBJ2-5
DNA: TGTGCCAGCAGCTTAATCTCGCAGGGGGGCCCAAACTGGGAGACCCAGTACTTC
CDR3: CASSLISQGGPNWETQYF

V: TRBV5-1
D: .
size: many
J: TRBJ2-7
DNA: TGCGCCAGCAGCTTGAAATCAGGAAACGAGCAGTACTTC
CDR3: CASSLKSGNEQYF

V: TRBV18
D: .
size: .
J: TRBJ1-2
DNA: TGTGCCAGCTCACCACCGGACAGAGGGGACTATGGCTACACCTTC
CDR3: CASSPPDRGDYGYTF